The sequence of this TCR beta chain was determined in a study of long-term antiretroviral therapy in people with HIV. The CDR3 contains 14 residues. Germline V gene lookup returns CDR1 SGHAT and CDR2 FQNNGV. The V end lost 6 bases, the J end lost 2 bases, and 10 bases lay between the germline ends. Whole-study results and caveats: ART adherence, viral resistance and therapy changes were undocumented. Specimens of blood were obtained during about 2003 to 2018, possibly under older ART regimens.

Survey level was the resolution at which the v3.0 immunoSEQ assay ran. Only in-frame clones appear in the TCRdb table, and some are missing; sequencing was by immunoSEQ multiplex PCR. The sample consists of 20,000 to 25,000 clones, over 90% of them appearing once. With regard to this clone: The antigen is not known.

This clonotype originated in a woman between 40 and 55 years old with HIV. The sample was unsorted PBMCs, taken 7.6 years after starting antiretroviral therapy. J is TRBJ1-4 and V is TRBV11-2, with D uncertain. The CDR3 sequence is CASRRPGTNEKLFF. The CDR3 nucleotides read TGTGCCAGCAGACGACCGGGCACTAATGAAAAACTGTTTTTT.